This T cell receptor beta chain was recovered during a study of cytomegalovirus exposure and HLA in healthy donors. The V and J ends lost 8 bases and 0 bases respectively, with 8 bases between them. This CDR3 region has 13 residues. Germline CDR1 and CDR2: MRHNA and SNTAGT. TCRdb keeps only in-frame clones here, not all; method: immunoSEQ multiplex PCR. The table lists about 89,000 clones, approximately 84% of them singletons. V is TRBV6-4 and J is TRBJ2-1; D remains ambiguous. Input material: PBMCs. The TCR comes from a woman between 18 and 29 years old in good health and CMV-seropositive. CDR3 DNA: TGTGCCAGCCGCCGAGACTCCTACAATGAGCAGTTCTTC. Translation: CASRRDSYNEQFF.